This T cell receptor beta chain originates from a study of cytomegalovirus exposure and HLA in healthy donors. It was with 60 Vbeta and 13 Jbeta primers that the PCR ran. Produced via immunoSEQ multiplex PCR; TCRdb's table is partial and in-frame only. The sample shows hundreds of thousands of clones, approximately 90% of them seen only once. CDR3 length equals 15 residues. The germline gives CDR1 SEHNR, CDR2 FQNEAQ (reference sequence). Trimming removed 4 bases at V and 2 bases at J, with 12 bases between. The source of this sequence is a woman younger than 30 in good health and CMV-seronegative. This chain joins TRBV7-9 and TRBJ2-1; unclear D gene. Sequencing used PBMCs. CDR3: CASSSSAVAYNEQFF. For the CDR3, the DNA is TGTGCCAGCAGCTCTTCGGCGGTAGCCTACAATGAGCAGTTCTTC.